Listed below are T cell receptor beta chains from one sample, sequenced in a study of T cell responses to AZD1222 COVID-19 vaccine. TCRdb keeps only in-frame clones here, not all; method: immunoSEQ multiplex PCR. The sample has 250,000 or so clones, 93% seen once; the top ten hold around 0.6%. Specimen: peripheral blood, collected on day 0 of AZD1222 vaccination. The receptors come from an adult in good health. CDR3s include the opening cysteine and the closing phenylalanine or tryptophan. A D gene is named only where the DNA matches it firmly. Expanded clones are given a class, and other clones once, few, many or no size at all.

V gene: TRBV30; clone size: NA; J gene: TRBJ1-1; CDR3 length: 12; D gene: NA; CDR3 DNA: TGTGCCTGGAGTGAAGGGAACACTGAAGCTTTCTTT; CDR3 protein: CAWSEGNTEAFF
V gene: TRBV5-4; clone size: once; J gene: TRBJ2-3; CDR3 length: 15; D gene: TRBD1; CDR3 DNA: TGTGCCAGCAGCTCCGACAGGGCACGCACAGATACGCAGTATTTT; CDR3 protein: CASSSDRARTDTQYF
V gene: TRBV18; clone size: NA; J gene: TRBJ1-2; CDR3 length: 15; D gene: TRBD1; CDR3 DNA: TGTGCCAGCTCACCCGGGACAGGGGATAACTATGGCTACACCTTC; CDR3 protein: CASSPGTGDNYGYTF
V gene: TRBV2; clone size: NA; J gene: TRBJ2-1; CDR3 length: 14; D gene: NA; CDR3 DNA: TGTGCCAGCAGCGACAGGACTACCGTCGGTGAGCAGTTCTTC; CDR3 protein: CASSDRTTVGEQFF
V gene: TRBV7-9; clone size: NA; J gene: TRBJ1-1; CDR3 length: 15; D gene: TRBD1; CDR3 DNA: TGTGCCAGCAGCTTACCAAACAGGGGGGAGGCTGAAGCTTTCTTT; CDR3 protein: CASSLPNRGEAEAFF
V gene: TRBV24-1; clone size: NA; J gene: TRBJ1-4; CDR3 length: 15; D gene: TRBD1; CDR3 DNA: TGTGCCACCAGTGATCCCGGACAGGGAGGTGAAAAACTGTTTTTT; CDR3 protein: CATSDPGQGGEKLFF
V gene: TRBV5-1; clone size: NA; J gene: TRBJ1-2; CDR3 length: 14; D gene: TRBD1; CDR3 DNA: TGCGCCAGCAGCTTGCAGGGACAGGACTATGGCTACACCTTC; CDR3 protein: CASSLQGQDYGYTF
V gene: TRBV5-4; clone size: NA; J gene: TRBJ2-3; CDR3 length: 16; D gene: TRBD2; CDR3 DNA: TGTGCCAGCAGCCCCCCGACTAGCGGGAGCACAGATACGCAGTATTTT; CDR3 protein: CASSPPTSGSTDTQYF
V gene: TRBV5-6; clone size: NA; J gene: TRBJ2-1; CDR3 length: 17; D gene: NA; CDR3 DNA: TGTGCCAGCAGCTTATTTGGGGGCTTGGGCTCCTACAATGAGCAGTTCTTC; CDR3 protein: CASSLFGGLGSYNEQFF
V gene: TRBV6-1; clone size: NA; J gene: TRBJ2-5; CDR3 length: 19; D gene: NA; CDR3 DNA: TGTGCCAGCAGTGAAGCCCCCTGGGGGGGGGCTTCCCTCCAAGAGACCCAGTACTTC; CDR3 protein: CASSEAPWGGASLQETQYF
V gene: TRBV3-1/TRBV3-2; clone size: NA; J gene: TRBJ1-1; CDR3 length: 13; D gene: NA; CDR3 DNA: TGTGCCAGCAGCCTTACCCATGTCACTGAAGCTTTCTTT; CDR3 protein: CASSLTHVTEAFF
V gene: TRBV2; clone size: NA; J gene: TRBJ2-5; CDR3 length: 15; D gene: TRBD2; CDR3 DNA: TGTGCCAGCAGCGGGACTAGCGGGGACCAAGAGACCCAGTACTTC; CDR3 protein: CASSGTSGDQETQYF
V gene: TRBV28; clone size: NA; J gene: TRBJ2-7; CDR3 length: 12; D gene: NA; CDR3 DNA: TGTGCCAGCAGTTGGTGGGCGGGGGAGCAGTACTTC; CDR3 protein: CASSWWAGEQYF
V gene: TRBV2; clone size: NA; J gene: TRBJ1-1; CDR3 length: 16; D gene: NA; CDR3 DNA: TGTGCCAGCGTTCGAAGACGGGCAAGTGTGGACACTGAAGCTTTCTTT; CDR3 protein: CASVRRRASVDTEAFF
V gene: TRBV20-1; clone size: NA; J gene: TRBJ2-7; CDR3 length: 10; D gene: NA; CDR3 DNA: TGCAGTGCTCAAGATTACGAGCAGTACTTC; CDR3 protein: CSAQDYEQYF
V gene: TRBV29-1; clone size: NA; J gene: TRBJ2-7; CDR3 length: 16; D gene: TRBD1; CDR3 DNA: TGCAGCGTCGCCGGTCTCATTCGGCAGGGGGCCGGCGAGCAGTACTTC; CDR3 protein: CSVAGLIRQGAGEQYF
V gene: TRBV10-3; clone size: NA; J gene: TRBJ2-7; CDR3 length: 11; D gene: NA; CDR3 DNA: TGTGCCACGAGGGGGAACTACGAGCAGTACTTC; CDR3 protein: CATRGNYEQYF
V gene: TRBV7-2; clone size: NA; J gene: TRBJ2-2; CDR3 length: 16; D gene: TRBD2; CDR3 DNA: TGTGCCAGCAGCCCAGGACTAGCGGGAGATACCGGGGAGCTGTTTTTT; CDR3 protein: CASSPGLAGDTGELFF
V gene: TRBV11-3; clone size: NA; J gene: TRBJ2-1; CDR3 length: 15; D gene: NA; CDR3 DNA: TGTGCCAGCAGCTTAGCCTCCGGGCTAAACAATGAGCAGTTCTTC; CDR3 protein: CASSLASGLNNEQFF
V gene: TRBV7-2; clone size: once; J gene: TRBJ2-3; CDR3 length: 13; D gene: NA; CDR3 DNA: TGTGCCAGCAGCATCCGACAGCCAGATACGCAGTATTTT; CDR3 protein: CASSIRQPDTQYF
V gene: TRBV6-2/TRBV6-3; clone size: NA; J gene: TRBJ2-7; CDR3 length: 12; D gene: NA; CDR3 DNA: TGTGCCAGCAGTTACCCGAGCGGTGAGCAGTACTTC; CDR3 protein: CASSYPSGEQYF
V gene: TRBV15; clone size: NA; J gene: TRBJ1-2; CDR3 length: 13; D gene: NA; CDR3 DNA: TGTGCCACCAGCAGAGACAGGAACTATGGCTACACCTTC; CDR3 protein: CATSRDRNYGYTF
V gene: TRBV4-2; clone size: NA; J gene: TRBJ2-7; CDR3 length: 18; D gene: NA; CDR3 DNA: TGTGCCAGCAGCCAAACACTGGGATTTGGACAGAGCTCCTACGAGCAGTACTTC; CDR3 protein: CASSQTLGFGQSSYEQYF
V gene: TRBV18; clone size: NA; J gene: TRBJ1-1; CDR3 length: 13; D gene: TRBD1; CDR3 DNA: TGTGCCAGCTCACAGGGGGCGGACACTGAAGCTTTCTTT; CDR3 protein: CASSQGADTEAFF
V gene: TRBV28; clone size: NA; J gene: TRBJ1-4; CDR3 length: 13; D gene: NA; CDR3 DNA: TGTGCCACAGAACAGGGCCTGAATGAAAAACTGTTTTTT; CDR3 protein: CATEQGLNEKLFF
V gene: TRBV27; clone size: NA; J gene: TRBJ2-7; CDR3 length: 12; D gene: TRBD1; CDR3 DNA: TGTGCCAGCAGTTACAGGGGCAAGGAGCAGTACTTC; CDR3 protein: CASSYRGKEQYF
V gene: TRBV5-1; clone size: NA; J gene: TRBJ1-4; CDR3 length: 13; D gene: NA; CDR3 DNA: TGCGCCAGCAGCGGGGGCCAGGGTGAAAAACTGTTTTTT; CDR3 protein: CASSGGQGEKLFF
V gene: TRBV5-1; clone size: few; J gene: TRBJ2-3; CDR3 length: 16; D gene: NA; CDR3 DNA: TGCGCCAGCAGCTTGGCCGTCAGGGGAAGCACAGATACGCAGTATTTT; CDR3 protein: CASSLAVRGSTDTQYF
V gene: TRBV9; clone size: NA; J gene: TRBJ1-1; CDR3 length: 15; D gene: TRBD1; CDR3 DNA: TGTGCCAGCAGCGTAGTAGGGGACAGGGGAACTGAAGCTTTCTTT; CDR3 protein: CASSVVGDRGTEAFF
V gene: TRBV3-1/TRBV3-2; clone size: NA; J gene: TRBJ2-7; CDR3 length: 13; D gene: NA; CDR3 DNA: TGTGCCAGCAGCGTGGACAGTGCCTACGAGCAGTACTTC; CDR3 protein: CASSVDSAYEQYF
V gene: TRBV7-2; clone size: NA; J gene: TRBJ1-6; CDR3 length: 16; D gene: TRBD1; CDR3 DNA: TGTGCCAGCAGGCCAAGACAGGGGAACAATAATTCACCCCTCCACTTT; CDR3 protein: CASRPRQGNNNSPLHF
V gene: TRBV12-3/TRBV12-4; clone size: NA; J gene: TRBJ1-6; CDR3 length: 13; D gene: NA; CDR3 DNA: TGTGCCAGCAGTTTGAGTCAGGCTGACACCCTCCACTTT; CDR3 protein: CASSLSQADTLHF
V gene: TRBV5-1; clone size: once; J gene: TRBJ2-1; CDR3 length: 17; D gene: TRBD2; CDR3 DNA: TGCGCCAGCAGCTTACCCCTAGTGTCGGCGGGGGGCGATGAGCAGTTCTTC; CDR3 protein: CASSLPLVSAGGDEQFF
V gene: TRBV7-9; clone size: NA; J gene: TRBJ2-1; CDR3 length: 13; D gene: NA; CDR3 DNA: TGTGCCAGCAGCTTGGCCTGGGGGGCGGATGAGTTCTTC; CDR3 protein: CASSLAWGADEFF
V gene: TRBV5-4; clone size: NA; J gene: TRBJ1-2; CDR3 length: 15; D gene: TRBD1; CDR3 DNA: TGTGCCAGCAGCTTGATTCAGGGGGCAGGCTATGGCTACACCTTC; CDR3 protein: CASSLIQGAGYGYTF
V gene: TRBV3-1/TRBV3-2; clone size: NA; J gene: TRBJ1-1; CDR3 length: 15; D gene: NA; CDR3 DNA: TGTGCCAGCAGCCAAGGTAGTAGGGTAGGCACTGAAGCTTTCTTT; CDR3 protein: CASSQGSRVGTEAFF
V gene: TRBV5-1; clone size: NA; J gene: TRBJ2-6; CDR3 length: 16; D gene: NA; CDR3 DNA: TGCGCCAGCAGCTCTGATTCTCAGAGGGGGGCCAACGTCCTGACTTTC; CDR3 protein: CASSSDSQRGANVLTF
V gene: TRBV5-1; clone size: NA; J gene: TRBJ2-7; CDR3 length: 15; D gene: TRBD1; CDR3 DNA: TGCGCCAGCAGCTTACAGGGGGCCTTGGGGAACGAGCAGTACTTC; CDR3 protein: CASSLQGALGNEQYF
V gene: TRBV5-4; clone size: NA; J gene: TRBJ2-1; CDR3 length: 17; D gene: NA; CDR3 DNA: TGTGCCAGCACCCATATGGACCAACACTTCTCCTACAATGAGCAGTTCTTC; CDR3 protein: CASTHMDQHFSYNEQFF
V gene: TRBV5-1; clone size: NA; J gene: TRBJ2-1; CDR3 length: 16; D gene: TRBD2; CDR3 DNA: TGCGCCAGCAGCTTGGCACCAGCGGGAGGGTACAATGAGCAGTTCTTC; CDR3 protein: CASSLAPAGGYNEQFF
V gene: TRBV4-3; clone size: NA; J gene: TRBJ2-2; CDR3 length: 17; D gene: NA; CDR3 DNA: TGCGCCAGCAGCCGCCGCCCGAGCGGAGGGGAACCCGGGGAGCTGTTTTTT; CDR3 protein: CASSRRPSGGEPGELFF
V gene: TRBV9; clone size: NA; J gene: TRBJ2-3; CDR3 length: 15; D gene: TRBD2; CDR3 DNA: TGTGCCAGCAGCGTATCAGCGGGAGACACAGATACGCAGTATTTT; CDR3 protein: CASSVSAGDTDTQYF
V gene: TRBV28; clone size: NA; J gene: TRBJ2-7; CDR3 length: 13; D gene: NA; CDR3 DNA: TGTGCCAGCAAACTTCCAAACCTCTACGAGCAGTACTTC; CDR3 protein: CASKLPNLYEQYF
V gene: TRBV19; clone size: NA; J gene: TRBJ2-6; CDR3 length: 19; D gene: TRBD1; CDR3 DNA: TGTGCCAGTAGTCCGCTACTTCCGGGACAGAGTATAAAGGCCAACGTCCTGACTTTC; CDR3 protein: CASSPLLPGQSIKANVLTF
V gene: TRBV12-3/TRBV12-4; clone size: NA; J gene: TRBJ2-7; CDR3 length: 13; D gene: NA; CDR3 DNA: TGTGCCAGCAGAGGCCCCGGGACCTACGAGCAGTACTTC; CDR3 protein: CASRGPGTYEQYF
V gene: TRBV18; clone size: NA; J gene: TRBJ2-3; CDR3 length: 13; D gene: NA; CDR3 DNA: TGTGCCAGCTCACCCCCAAGCACAGATACGCAGTATTTT; CDR3 protein: CASSPPSTDTQYF
V gene: TRBV7-8; clone size: NA; J gene: TRBJ2-2; CDR3 length: 16; D gene: TRBD1; CDR3 DNA: TGTGCCAGCAGCCTACAGGGACAGGGGGTCACCGGGGAGCTGTTTTTT; CDR3 protein: CASSLQGQGVTGELFF
V gene: TRBV28; clone size: NA; J gene: TRBJ1-2; CDR3 length: 17; D gene: TRBD1; CDR3 DNA: TGTGCCAGCAGGGGACTGAGACAGGGGAGGAGTGTGAATGGCTACACCTTC; CDR3 protein: CASRGLRQGRSVNGYTF
V gene: TRBV5-1; clone size: NA; J gene: TRBJ2-7; CDR3 length: 15; D gene: TRBD2; CDR3 DNA: TGCGCCAGCAGCTTGGGGACTAGCGGGCATGGCGAGCAGTACTTC; CDR3 protein: CASSLGTSGHGEQYF